This T cell receptor beta chain was identified during a study of pediatric ulcerative colitis. Colonoscopy and blood draw happened at the same time. Produced via immunoSEQ multiplex PCR; TCRdb's table is partial and in-frame only. The table has 9,000 to 10,000 clones, roughly 88% seen once. Input material: blood. This receptor was identified in a girl between 10 and 17 years old with moderate ulcerative colitis.

CDR3 nucleotides: TGTGCCAGCAGTCGCTGGGAGAGACGCCGAGAGACCCAGTACTTC. This translates into CASSRWERRRETQYF. The V and J genes are TRBV5-6 and TRBJ2-5; D is possibly TRBD2 (5 bases). The CDR3 contains 15 residues. The germline CDR1 and CDR2 sequences are SGHDT and YYEEEE. V lost 5 bases and J lost 4, with 18 bases in between.